The 9 T cell receptor beta chains in this list originate from one sample, sequenced in a study of cytomegalovirus exposure and HLA in healthy donors. It was with 60 Vbeta and 13 Jbeta primers that the PCR ran. Measured with immunoSEQ multiplex PCR; TCRdb has only the in-frame clones, and not every one. Among around 210,000 clones, about 76% were seen once, and the ten largest hold approximately 0.4%. Sample: PBMCs. Source of these receptors: a male donor in good health and CMV-seropositive.

The chain joins TRBV27 to TRBJ2-7, with 7 bases lining up with TRBD1. The V gene's germline CDR1 is MNHEY and CDR2 SMNVEV (reference sequence). J gave up 2 bases and V 8 bases, and 6 bases lay outside the gene matches. This CDR3 has 13 residues. The CDR3 is CASGPTGTYEQYF. CDR3 DNA: TGTGCCAGCGGACCGACAGGGACCTACGAGCAGTACTTC.

The J gene is TRBJ2-3, the V gene TRBV21-1; no DNA check was done on the table's D call, TRBD1. TRBV21-1 is flagged as a pseudogene. CDR3 size: 18 residues. CDR3 in amino acids: CASSKEASGSRGTDTQYF. The CDR3 coding sequence is TGTGCCAGCAGCAAAGAGGCGTCAGGTAGTCGTGGGACAGATACGCAGTATTTT.

This clone appeared once. J is TRBJ2-3 and V is TRBV30; TRBD1 matches at 9 bases. Germline trimming cut 1 base from V and 10 bases from J; bases unmatched to any gene: 9. The CDR3 spans 14 residues. Germline V gene sequence: CDR1 GTSNPN, CDR2 SVGIG (reference sequence). CDR3 DNA: TGTGCCTGGAGTGGCGGGACAGGGCTCGGTTCGCAGTATTTT. Its translation: CAWSGGTGLGSQYF.

This clone was detected a few times. The chain carries TRBV9 and TRBJ2-5, with 9 bases that match TRBD2. V lost 2 bases and J lost 2; bases outside the gene matches: 4. The CDR3 extends over 15 amino acids. The V gene's germline CDR1 is SGDLS and CDR2 YYNGEE. The CDR3 DNA sequence: TGTGCCAGCAGCGTTTTAGCGGGGGTGCAAGAGACCCAGTACTTC. Its protein is CASSVLAGVQETQYF.

CDR3 residues: CASSLSYWGTGSNGELFF. The DNA for the CDR3 is TGTGCCAGCAGTTTATCTTATTGGGGGACAGGGTCGAACGGGGAGCTGTTTTTT. The chain carries TRBV28 and TRBJ2-2, with TRBD1 identical over 9 bases. This CDR3 has 18 amino acids. J lost 7 bases, V lost 1 base, and 13 bases had no gene match. CDR1 and CDR2 from the germline V gene are MDHEN and SYDVKM. Filled out from reference TRBV28 and TRBJ2-2, the complete variable domain reads DVKVTQSSRYLVKRTGEKVFLECVQDMDHENMFWYRQDPGLGLRLIYFSYDVKMKEKGDIPEGYSVSREKKERFSLILESASTNQTSMYLCASSLSYWGTGSNGELFFGEGSRLTVL.

The J gene is TRBJ2-6, the V gene TRBV6-6, with TRBD1 as a possible D gene (6 bases). Trimming removed 8 bases from V and 1 base from J, with 12 bases in between. CDR1 and CDR2 from the germline V gene are MNHNY and SVGAGI (reference sequence). This CDR3 is built from 15 residues. The CDR3 DNA follows: TGTGCCAGCGGAAGCACAGGGTCTGGGGCCAACGTCCTGACTTTC. It specifies CASGSTGSGANVLTF.

J is TRBJ2-5 and V is TRBV2; 13 positions match TRBD2. The CDR3 has 15 residues. Germline V gene sequence: CDR1 SNHLY, CDR2 FYNNEI. With 6 bases clipped from V and 2 bases from J, the junction kept 3 bases outside the gene matches. The CDR3 DNA sequence: TGTGCCAGCAGGTGGACTAGCGGGGGACAAGAGACCCAGTACTTC. Translation gives CASRWTSGGQETQYF.

The chain carries TRBV27 and TRBJ1-5, with D possibly matching TRBD1 (5 bases). Germline CDR1 MNHEY, CDR2 SMNVEV (reference sequence). This CDR3 has 15 amino acids. The V end was cut by 2 bases, the J end by 3 bases, with 11 bases between. The CDR3 DNA is TGTGCCAGCAGTTTAAAGTGGGGCTACAATCAGCCCCAGCATTTT. Its translation is CASSLKWGYNQPQHF.

The chain links TRBV27 to TRBJ2-5; D is uncertain. The better agreement between TRBJ2-7 and the DNA end casts doubt on the J call. From germline, CDR1 is MNHEY and CDR2 SMNVEV (reference sequence). This CDR3 is 12 amino acids long. This CDR3 reads CASSPSPYEQYF. CDR3 sequence (DNA): TGTGCCAGCAGTCCCTCGCCTTACGAGCAGTACTTC.